The clone carrying this T cell receptor (beta chain) was observed a single time. A read error is likely, as this CDR3 ends without the conserved phenylalanine or tryptophan. A modified ARM-PCR protocol with three rounds of nested PCR amplified TCRbeta. MiXCR was run by TCRdb on the multiplex PCR reads, yielding one entry per CDR3 protein. Here the sample spans about 43,000 distinct CDR3 sequences, less than 65% being singletons. RNA was extracted from bulk tissue without any cell sorting. This non-tumor lung sample came from over 3 cm beyond the tumor edge. Between August and November 2014, newly diagnosed, chemotherapy-naive lung cancer patients underwent thoracic surgery in China. Per germline, CDR1 LGHNA and CDR2 YNFKEQ. This CDR3 comprises 19 residues. This sample is drawn from a study of tumor and adjacent non-tumor tissue in lung cancer. Across the whole study: There were some 11 adenocarcinoma, a couple of squamous cell carcinoma and 1 small cell lung cancer cases. Patients were aged roughly 31 to 76, approximately 11 men and about five women, stage I to III.

The chain links TRBV4-2 to TRBJ2-1, with TRBD1 matching over 7 bases. The source material was distant non-tumor lung tissue. This sequence originates from a man aged 50 to 59 with non-small cell lung cancer. In DNA form, the CDR3 reads TGTGCCAGCAGCCAGGAGCCAGGGGGAAGATGGGGCTCCTATAATGAGCAGTTCCTC. Amino acids: CASSQEPGGRWGSYNEQFL.